This note documents a single TCR beta chain sequence. Its antigen is unidentified. V was clipped by 3 bases and J by 4 bases, with 6 bases between them. CDR1 is DFQATT and CDR2 is SNEGSKA in the germline V gene (reference sequence). The length of the CDR3 is 11 residues. Clones were sequenced by immunoSEQ multiplex PCR, and TCRdb holds only the in-frame ones, with some missing. This sample has about 380,000 clones; about 96% occur once, and the top ten carry approximately 0.32%. The data stem from a study of shared clonotypes between healthy human individuals. General study findings and limits: Estimated clonotype richness was generally higher in naive than memory subsets. Shared clonotypes: roughly 5% naive CD4, about 4% naive CD8, about 2.5% memory CD4, 0.4% memory CD8. Clonotype sharing among donors was expected to depend on sequencing depth.

The chain carries TRBV20-1 and TRBJ1-1, with D hard to call. This clonotype originated in a man aged 25-45 years in good health. Material for sequencing was memory CD8+ T cells sorted from blood. Subset: CD45RO+ cells pooled with CCR7-negative TemRA cells. CDR3 in amino acids: CSASPATEAFF. CDR3 nucleotide sequence: TGCAGTGCTAGTCCAGCCACTGAAGCTTTCTTT.